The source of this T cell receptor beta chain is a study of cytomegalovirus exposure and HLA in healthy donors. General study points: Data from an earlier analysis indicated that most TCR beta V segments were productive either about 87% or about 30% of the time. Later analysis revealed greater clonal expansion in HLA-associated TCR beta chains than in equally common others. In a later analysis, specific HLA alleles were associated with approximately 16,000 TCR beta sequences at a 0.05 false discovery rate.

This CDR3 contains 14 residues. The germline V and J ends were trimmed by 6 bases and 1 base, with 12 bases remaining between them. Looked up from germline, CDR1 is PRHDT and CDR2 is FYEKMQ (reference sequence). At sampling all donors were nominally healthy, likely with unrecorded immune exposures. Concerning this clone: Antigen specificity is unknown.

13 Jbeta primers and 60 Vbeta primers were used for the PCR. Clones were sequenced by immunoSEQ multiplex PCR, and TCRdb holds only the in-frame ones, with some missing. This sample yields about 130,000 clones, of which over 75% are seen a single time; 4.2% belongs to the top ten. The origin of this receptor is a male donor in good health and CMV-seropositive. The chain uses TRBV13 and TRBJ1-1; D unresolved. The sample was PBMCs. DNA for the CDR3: TGTGCCAGCAGAAATCGGGAGGGGAACACTGAAGCTTTCTTT. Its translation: CASRNREGNTEAFF.